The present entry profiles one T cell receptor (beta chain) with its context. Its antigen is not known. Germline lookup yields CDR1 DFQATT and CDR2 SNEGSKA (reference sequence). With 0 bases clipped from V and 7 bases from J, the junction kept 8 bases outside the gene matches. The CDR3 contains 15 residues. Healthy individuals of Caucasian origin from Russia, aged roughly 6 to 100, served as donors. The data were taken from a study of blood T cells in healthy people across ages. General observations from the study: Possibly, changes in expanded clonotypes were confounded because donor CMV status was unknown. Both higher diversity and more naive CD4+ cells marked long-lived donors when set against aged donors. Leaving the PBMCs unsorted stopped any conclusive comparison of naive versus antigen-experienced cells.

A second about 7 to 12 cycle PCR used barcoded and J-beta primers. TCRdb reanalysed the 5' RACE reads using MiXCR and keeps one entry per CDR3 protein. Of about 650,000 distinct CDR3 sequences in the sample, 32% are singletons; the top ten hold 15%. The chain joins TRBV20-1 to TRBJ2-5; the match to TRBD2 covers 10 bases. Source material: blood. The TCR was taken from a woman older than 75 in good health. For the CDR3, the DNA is TGCAGTGCTAGAGACTACCTAGCGGGGGTTGGGACCCAGTACTTC. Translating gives CSARDYLAGVGTQYF.